This T cell receptor (beta chain) emerged from a study of T-cell reconstitution after alpha-beta-depleted transplantation in children. The sample holds a few counts of this clonotype. The junction departs from germline at one end; a sequencing error may be responsible. Unique molecular identifiers tagged the TCRbeta library. TCRdb re-analysed the PCR reads in MiXCR, keeping a single row per CDR3 protein. The sample lists fewer than 750,000 distinct CDR3 sequences, approximately 22% occurring once. Germline assignment: CDR1 MDHEN and CDR2 SYDVKM. This CDR3 is 16 amino acids long. Specimen: PBMCs, mostly from graft donor cells, collected 360 days after TCRalphabeta/CD19-depleted stem cell transplant. This clonotype was obtained from a boy less than two years old who had a stem cell transplant for acute myeloid leukemia, so the T cells may come from the graft donor. The chain has TRBV28 and TRBJ1-1; D perhaps matches TRBD1 (5 bases). The CDR3 loop reads CASSYSGTLGDYAQVF. CDR3 nucleotide sequence: TGTGCCAGCAGTTATTCCGGGACCCTAGGCGATTACGCTCAGGTCTTT. The entire variable domain, with the rest obtained from reference TRBV28 and TRBJ1-1, is as follows: DVKVTQSSRYLVKRTGEKVFLECVQDMDHENMFWYRQDPGLGLRLIYFSYDVKMKEKGDIPEGYSVSREKKERFSLILESASTNQTSMYLCASSYSGTLGDYAQVFGQGTRLTVV.